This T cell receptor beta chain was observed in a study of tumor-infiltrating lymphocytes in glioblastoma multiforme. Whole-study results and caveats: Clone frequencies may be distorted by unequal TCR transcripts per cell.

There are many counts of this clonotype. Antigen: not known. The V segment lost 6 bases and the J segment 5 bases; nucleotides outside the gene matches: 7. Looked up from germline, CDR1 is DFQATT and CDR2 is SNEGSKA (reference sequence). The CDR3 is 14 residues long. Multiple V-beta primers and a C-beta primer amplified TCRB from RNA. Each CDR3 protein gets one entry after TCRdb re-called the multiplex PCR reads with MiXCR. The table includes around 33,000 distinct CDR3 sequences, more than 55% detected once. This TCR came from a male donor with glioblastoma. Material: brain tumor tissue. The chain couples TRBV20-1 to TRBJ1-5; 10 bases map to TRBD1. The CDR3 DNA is TGCAGTGCAGCCGGGACAGGGGTTCATCAGCCCCAGCATTTT. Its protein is CSAAGTGVHQPQHF.